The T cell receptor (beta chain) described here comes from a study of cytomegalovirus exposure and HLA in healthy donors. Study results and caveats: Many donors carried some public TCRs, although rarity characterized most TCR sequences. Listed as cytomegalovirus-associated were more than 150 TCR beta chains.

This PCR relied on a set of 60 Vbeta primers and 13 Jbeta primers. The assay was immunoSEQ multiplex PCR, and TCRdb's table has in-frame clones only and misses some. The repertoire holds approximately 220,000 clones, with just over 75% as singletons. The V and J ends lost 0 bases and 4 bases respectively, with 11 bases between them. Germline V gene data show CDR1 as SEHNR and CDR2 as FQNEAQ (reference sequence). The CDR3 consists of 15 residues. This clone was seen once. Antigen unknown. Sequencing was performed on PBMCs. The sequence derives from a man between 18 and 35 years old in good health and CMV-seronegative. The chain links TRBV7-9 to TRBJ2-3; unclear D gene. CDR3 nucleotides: TGTGCCAGCAGCTTAGCATTAGGAGAGGCAGATACGCAGTATTTT. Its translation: CASSLALGEADTQYF. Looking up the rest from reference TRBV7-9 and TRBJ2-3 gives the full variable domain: DTGVSQNPRHKITKRGQNVTFRCDPISEHNRLYWYRQTLGQGPEFLTYFQNEAQLEKSRLLSDRFSAERPKGSFSTLEIQRTEQGDSAMYLCASSLALGEADTQYFGPGTRLTVL.